The source of this T cell receptor (beta chain) is a study of OX40 agonist ivuxolimab in advanced cancers. Study details: Ivuxolimab, which is an agonistic anti-OX40 (CD134) antibody, was administered to the patients. Participants, 82.7% male, averaged approximately 65 years of age, ranging from roughly 23 to 80. Study-wide points: CD4+ and CD8+ T cells in blood underwent clonal expansion by week 6 at 0.1 to 3.0 mg/kg.

Clones were sequenced by immunoSEQ multiplex PCR, and TCRdb holds only the in-frame ones, with some missing. Of some 39,000 clones detected, about 88% appear once; the ten largest clones hold about 14%. Turning to this clone: Its antigen remains unknown.

The source was CD4+ or CD8+ T cells sorted from blood, collected in a trial of the OX40 agonist ivuxolimab. The receptor's source is an adult with an advanced solid tumor such as melanoma, head and neck, liver or kidney cancer.

The CDR3, as DNA: TGTGCCAGCAGCTTAACTAGCGTGGATACGCAGTATTTT. Protein sequence: CASSLTSVDTQYF. This sequence joins TRBV7-9 and TRBJ2-3; 7 bases agree with TRBD2. J gave up 6 bases and V 2 bases, and 2 bases lay outside the gene matches. The CDR3 loop spans 13 amino acids. The V gene's germline CDR1 is SEHNR and CDR2 FQNEAQ (reference sequence). Full variable domain (missing parts from reference TRBV7-9 and TRBJ2-3): DTGVSQNPRHKITKRGQNVTFRCDPISEHNRLYWYRQTLGQGPEFLTYFQNEAQLEKSRLLSDRFSAERPKGSFSTLEIQRTEQGDSAMYLCASSLTSVDTQYFGPGTRLTVL.